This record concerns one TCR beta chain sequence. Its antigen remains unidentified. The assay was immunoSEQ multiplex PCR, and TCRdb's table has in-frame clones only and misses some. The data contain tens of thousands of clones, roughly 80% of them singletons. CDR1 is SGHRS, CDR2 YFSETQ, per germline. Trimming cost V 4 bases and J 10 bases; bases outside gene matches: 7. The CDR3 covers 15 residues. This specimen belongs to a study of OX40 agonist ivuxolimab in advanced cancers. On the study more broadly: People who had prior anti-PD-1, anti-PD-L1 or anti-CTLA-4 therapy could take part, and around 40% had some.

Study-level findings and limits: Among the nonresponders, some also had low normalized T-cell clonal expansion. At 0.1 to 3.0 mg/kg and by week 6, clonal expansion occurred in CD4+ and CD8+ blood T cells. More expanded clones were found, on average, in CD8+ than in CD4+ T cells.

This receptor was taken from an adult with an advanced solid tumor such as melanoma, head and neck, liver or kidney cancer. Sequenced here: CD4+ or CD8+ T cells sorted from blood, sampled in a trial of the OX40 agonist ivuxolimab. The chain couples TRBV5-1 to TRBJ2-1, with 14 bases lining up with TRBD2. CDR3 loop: CASSKGTSGGREQFF. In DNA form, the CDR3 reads TGCGCCAGCAGCAAGGGGACTAGCGGGGGCAGGGAGCAGTTCTTC.